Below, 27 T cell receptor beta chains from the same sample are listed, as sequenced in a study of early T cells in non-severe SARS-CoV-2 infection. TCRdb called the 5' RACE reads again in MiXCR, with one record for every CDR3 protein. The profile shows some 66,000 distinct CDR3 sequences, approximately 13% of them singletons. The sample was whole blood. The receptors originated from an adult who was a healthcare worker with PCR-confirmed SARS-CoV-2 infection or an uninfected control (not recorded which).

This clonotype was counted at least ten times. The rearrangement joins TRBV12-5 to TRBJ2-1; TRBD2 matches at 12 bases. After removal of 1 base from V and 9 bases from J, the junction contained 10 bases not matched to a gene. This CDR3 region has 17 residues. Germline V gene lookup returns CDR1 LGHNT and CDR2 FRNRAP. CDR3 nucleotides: TGTGCTAGTGGTTTGGCCATAACTAGCGGGAGGTCTAGTGAGCAGTTCTTC. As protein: CASGLAITSGRSSEQFF.

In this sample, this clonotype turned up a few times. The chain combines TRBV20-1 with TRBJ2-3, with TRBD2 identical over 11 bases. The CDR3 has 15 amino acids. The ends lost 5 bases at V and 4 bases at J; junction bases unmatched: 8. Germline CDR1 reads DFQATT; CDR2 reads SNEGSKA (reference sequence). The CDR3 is CSARPLAGVSDTQYF. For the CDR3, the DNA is TGCAGTGCTCGGCCACTAGCGGGAGTATCAGATACGCAGTATTTT.

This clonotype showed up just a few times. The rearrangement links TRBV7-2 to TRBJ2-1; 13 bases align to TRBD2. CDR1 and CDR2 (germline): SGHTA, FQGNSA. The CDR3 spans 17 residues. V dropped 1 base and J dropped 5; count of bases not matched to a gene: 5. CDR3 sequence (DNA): TGTGCCAGCAGCTTAGGAGGGACTAGCGGGACAAACAATGAGCAGTTCTTC. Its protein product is CASSLGGTSGTNNEQFF.

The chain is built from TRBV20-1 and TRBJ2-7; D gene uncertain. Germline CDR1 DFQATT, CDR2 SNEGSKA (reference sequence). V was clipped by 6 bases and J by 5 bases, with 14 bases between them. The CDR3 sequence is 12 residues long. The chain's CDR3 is CSAQVVSDEQYF. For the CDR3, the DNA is TGCAGTGCCCAAGTTGTATCAGACGAGCAGTACTTC.

CDR3 protein: CASSFDRPGHQPQHF. CDR3 nucleotide sequence: TGTGCCAGCAGTTTTGACAGGCCGGGACATCAGCCCCAGCATTTT. The chain carries TRBV28 and TRBJ1-5; perhaps TRBD1 as D (6 bases). With 3 bases removed from V and 5 bases from J, the gap between germline ends came to 14 bases. The CDR3 runs 15 residues. The germline V gene encodes CDR1 MDHEN and CDR2 SYDVKM.

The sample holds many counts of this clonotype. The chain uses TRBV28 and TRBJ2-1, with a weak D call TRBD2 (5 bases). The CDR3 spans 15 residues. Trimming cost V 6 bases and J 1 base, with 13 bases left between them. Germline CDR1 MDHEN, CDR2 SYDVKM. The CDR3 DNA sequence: TGTGCCAGCAGAAAGGGAACGGGATCCTACAATGAGCAGTTCTTC. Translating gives CASRKGTGSYNEQFF.

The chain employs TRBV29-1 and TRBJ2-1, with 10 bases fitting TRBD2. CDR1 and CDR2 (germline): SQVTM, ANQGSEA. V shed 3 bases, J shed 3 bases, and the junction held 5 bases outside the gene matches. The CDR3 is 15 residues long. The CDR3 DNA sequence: TGCAGCGTTGATAAGACTAGCGGGTACTACAATGAGCAGTTCTTC. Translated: CSVDKTSGYYNEQFF.

CDR3 nucleotides: TGTGCCAGCAGTTCCAGCCTGCAGGGGGCCTACAATGAGCAGTTCTTC. This translates into CASSSSLQGAYNEQFF. V is TRBV6-6 and J is TRBJ2-1; the match to TRBD1 covers 7 bases. V lost 4 bases to trimming and J lost 2 bases; unmatched junction nucleotides: 8. Germline V gene sequence: CDR1 MNHNY, CDR2 SVGAGI (reference sequence). This CDR3 region has 16 residues.

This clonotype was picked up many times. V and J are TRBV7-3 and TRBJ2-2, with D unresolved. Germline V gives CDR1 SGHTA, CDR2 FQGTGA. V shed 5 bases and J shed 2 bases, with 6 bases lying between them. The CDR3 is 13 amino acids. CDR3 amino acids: CASSLSNTGELFF. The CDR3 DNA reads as TGTGCCAGCAGCCTCAGTAACACCGGGGAGCTGTTTTTT.

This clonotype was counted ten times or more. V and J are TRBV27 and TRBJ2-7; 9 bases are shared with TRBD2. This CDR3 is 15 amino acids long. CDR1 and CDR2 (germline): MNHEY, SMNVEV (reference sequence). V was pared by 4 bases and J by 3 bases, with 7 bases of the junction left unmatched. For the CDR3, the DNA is TGTGCCAGCAGTTCGTTTCTAGCGGGGTTCTACGAGCAGTACTTC. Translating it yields CASSSFLAGFYEQYF.

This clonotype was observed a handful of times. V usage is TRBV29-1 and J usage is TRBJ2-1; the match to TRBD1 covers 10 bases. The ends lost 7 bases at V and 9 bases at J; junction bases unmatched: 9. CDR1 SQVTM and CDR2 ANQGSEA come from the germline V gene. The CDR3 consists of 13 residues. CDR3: CSARDRGVSEQFF. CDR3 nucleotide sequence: TGCAGCGCTCGGGACAGGGGAGTGAGTGAGCAGTTCTTC.

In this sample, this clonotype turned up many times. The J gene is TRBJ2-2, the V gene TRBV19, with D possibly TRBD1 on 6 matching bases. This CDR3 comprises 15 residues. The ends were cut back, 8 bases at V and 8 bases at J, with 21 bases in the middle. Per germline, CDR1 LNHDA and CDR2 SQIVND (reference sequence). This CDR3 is CASSPSQGAGGELFF. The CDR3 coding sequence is TGTGCCAGTTCACCCTCACAGGGCGCTGGAGGGGAGCTGTTTTTT.

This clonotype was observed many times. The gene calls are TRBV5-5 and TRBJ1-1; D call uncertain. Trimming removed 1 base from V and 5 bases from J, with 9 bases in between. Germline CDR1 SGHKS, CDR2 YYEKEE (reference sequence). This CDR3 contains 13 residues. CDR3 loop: CASSLLFGTEAFF. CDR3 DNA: TGTGCCAGCAGCTTGTTATTCGGTACTGAAGCTTTCTTT.

The CDR3 sequence is CASSLDRAPPYEQYF. The CDR3 coding sequence is TGTGCCAGCAGTTTAGACAGGGCCCCCCCCTACGAGCAGTACTTC. This sequence joins TRBV28 and TRBJ2-7; TRBD1 matches 7 bases. The germline V gene encodes CDR1 MDHEN and CDR2 SYDVKM. V shed 2 bases and J 2 bases; nucleotides not matched to a gene: 6. The CDR3 covers 15 residues.

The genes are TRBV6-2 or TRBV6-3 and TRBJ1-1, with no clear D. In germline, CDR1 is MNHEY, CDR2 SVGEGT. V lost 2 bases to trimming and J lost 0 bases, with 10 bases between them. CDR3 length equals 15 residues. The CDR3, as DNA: TGTGCCAGCAGTTACAACCATCTGGTGAACACTGAAGCTTTCTTT. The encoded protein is CASSYNHLVNTEAFF.

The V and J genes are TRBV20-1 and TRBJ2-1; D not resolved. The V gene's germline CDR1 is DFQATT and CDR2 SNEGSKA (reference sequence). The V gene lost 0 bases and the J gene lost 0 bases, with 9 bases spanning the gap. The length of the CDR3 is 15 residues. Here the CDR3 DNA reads TGCAGTGCTAGAGATAGAACAGTCTCCTACAATGAGCAGTTCTTC. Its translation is CSARDRTVSYNEQFF.

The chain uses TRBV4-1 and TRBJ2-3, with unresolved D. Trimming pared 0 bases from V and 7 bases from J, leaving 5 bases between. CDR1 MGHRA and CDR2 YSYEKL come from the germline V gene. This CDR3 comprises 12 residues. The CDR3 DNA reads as TGCGCCAGCAGCCAAGATCGCAATACGCAGTATTTT. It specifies CASSQDRNTQYF.

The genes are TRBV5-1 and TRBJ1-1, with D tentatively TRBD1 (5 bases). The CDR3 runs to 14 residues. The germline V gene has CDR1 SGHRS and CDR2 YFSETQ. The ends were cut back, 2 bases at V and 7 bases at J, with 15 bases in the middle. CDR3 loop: CASSFIPGRNEAFF. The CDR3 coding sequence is TGCGCCAGCAGCTTCATTCCAGGGAGGAATGAAGCTTTCTTT.

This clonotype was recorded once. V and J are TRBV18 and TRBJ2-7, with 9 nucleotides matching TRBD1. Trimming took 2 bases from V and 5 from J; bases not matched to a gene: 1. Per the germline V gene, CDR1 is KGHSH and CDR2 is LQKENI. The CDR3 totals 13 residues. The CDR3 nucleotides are TGTGCCAGCTCACCAACAGGGGGCCACGAGCAGTACTTC. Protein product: CASSPTGGHEQYF.

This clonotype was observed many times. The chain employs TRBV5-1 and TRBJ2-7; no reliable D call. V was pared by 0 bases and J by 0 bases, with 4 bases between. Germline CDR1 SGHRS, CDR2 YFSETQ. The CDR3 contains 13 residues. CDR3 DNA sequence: TGCGCCAGCAGCTTGGCAGTCTCCTACGAGCAGTACTTC. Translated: CASSLAVSYEQYF.

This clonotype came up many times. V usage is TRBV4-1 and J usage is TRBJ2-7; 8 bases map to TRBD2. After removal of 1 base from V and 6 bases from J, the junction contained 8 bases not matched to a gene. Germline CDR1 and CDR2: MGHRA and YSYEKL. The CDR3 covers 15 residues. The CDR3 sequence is CASSQGEAGGSEQYF. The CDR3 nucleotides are TGCGCCAGCAGCCAAGGAGAGGCGGGAGGCTCCGAGCAGTACTTC.

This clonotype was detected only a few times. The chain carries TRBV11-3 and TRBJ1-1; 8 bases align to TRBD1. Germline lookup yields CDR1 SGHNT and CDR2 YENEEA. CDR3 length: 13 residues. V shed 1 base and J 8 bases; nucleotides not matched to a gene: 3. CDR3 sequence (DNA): TGTGCCAGCAGCTTAGGGACAGGGACCGAAGCTTTCTTT. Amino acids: CASSLGTGTEAFF.

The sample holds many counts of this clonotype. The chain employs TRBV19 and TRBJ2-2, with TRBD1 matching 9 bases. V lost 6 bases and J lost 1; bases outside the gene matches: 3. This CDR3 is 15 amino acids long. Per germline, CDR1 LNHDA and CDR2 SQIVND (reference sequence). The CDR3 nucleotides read TGTGCCAGTAGATTGGGACAGGGGAACACCGGGGAGCTGTTTTTT. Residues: CASRLGQGNTGELFF.

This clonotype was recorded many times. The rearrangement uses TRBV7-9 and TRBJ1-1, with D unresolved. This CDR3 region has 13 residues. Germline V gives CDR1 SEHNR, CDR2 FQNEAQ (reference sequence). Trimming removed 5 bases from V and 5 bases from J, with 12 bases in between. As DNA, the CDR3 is TGTGCCAGCAGCCTGGTATTGGATACTGAAGCTTTCTTT. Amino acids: CASSLVLDTEAFF.

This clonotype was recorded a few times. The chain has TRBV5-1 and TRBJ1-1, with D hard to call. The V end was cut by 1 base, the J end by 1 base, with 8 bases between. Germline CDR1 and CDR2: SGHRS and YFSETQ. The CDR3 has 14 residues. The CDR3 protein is CASSLTPSNTEAFF. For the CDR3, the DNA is TGCGCCAGCAGCTTGACTCCATCGAACACTGAAGCTTTCTTT.

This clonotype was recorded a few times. The CDR3, as DNA: TGTGCCAGTAGTCCGAGTCCGGGGTCCCCCTACGAGCAGTACTTC. Its protein is CASSPSPGSPYEQYF. The genes are TRBV19 and TRBJ2-7; weak D call: TRBD2 (5 bases). This CDR3 has 15 residues. The ends were cut back, 5 bases at V and 2 bases at J, with 16 bases in the middle. The germline V gene has CDR1 LNHDA and CDR2 SQIVND (reference sequence).

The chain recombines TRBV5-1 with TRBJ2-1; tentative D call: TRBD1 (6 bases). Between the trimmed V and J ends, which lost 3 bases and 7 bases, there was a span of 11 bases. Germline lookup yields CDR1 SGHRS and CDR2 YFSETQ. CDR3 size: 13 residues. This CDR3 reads CASSSDSRNEQFF. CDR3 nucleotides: TGCGCCAGCAGCTCGGACAGTAGGAATGAGCAGTTCTTC.